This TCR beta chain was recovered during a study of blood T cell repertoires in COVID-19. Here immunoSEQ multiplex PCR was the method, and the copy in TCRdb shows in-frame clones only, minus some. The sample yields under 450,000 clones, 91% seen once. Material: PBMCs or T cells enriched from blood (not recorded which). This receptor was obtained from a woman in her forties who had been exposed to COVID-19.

Here the CDR3 reads CASSKVDSNTEAFF. CDR3 sequence (DNA): TGTGCCAGTAGTAAAGTCGACAGCAACACTGAAGCTTTCTTT. This chain links TRBV19 with TRBJ1-1, with D possibly being TRBD1 (5 bases). The germline gives CDR1 LNHDA, CDR2 SQIVND (reference sequence). This CDR3 region has 14 residues. Trimming stripped 4 bases from V and 2 bases from J, with 11 bases between.